This T cell receptor (beta chain) comes out of a study of T cells in tumors after PD-1 blockade. Study-wide context: Patients received pembrolizumab 200 mg every 3 weeks or cemiplimab 350 mg every 2 weeks. Peripheral blood samples averaged 36,536 unique clonotypes and 113,528 templates. A subset received ongoing vismodegib 150 mg daily alongside anti-PD-1 therapy.

The CDR3 has 15 residues. CDR1 MNHNS and CDR2 SASEGT come from the germline V gene. V shed 1 base and J shed 7 bases, with 13 bases lying between them. Sequencing used immunoSEQ multiplex PCR; TCRdb keeps in-frame clones, though not all of them. The table has around 60,000 clones, around 77% seen once. This receptor was identified in a human donor with basal cell carcinoma. The chain links TRBV6-1 to TRBJ1-4; D is unclear. The sequenced sample was PBMCs, obtained before anti-PD-1 treatment. The CDR3 loop is CASSEVPREGEKLFF. CDR3 coding DNA: TGTGCCAGCAGTGAAGTACCCCGGGAGGGTGAAAAACTGTTTTTT.